The rows below give T cell receptor beta chains drawn from one sample of a study of control samples from healthy donors and cancer patients. Profiled with immunoSEQ multiplex PCR; TCRdb holds only in-frame clones, not every one. In the table there are about 250,000 clones, more than 65% of which are singletons. The source material was PBMCs. These receptors were taken from a woman aged 60 to 75 with lung cancer. CDR3s include the opening cysteine and the closing phenylalanine or tryptophan. D genes are given only for firm matches. Rows may omit the clone size; those that give it use once, few, many or a size class.

TRBJ2-7,TRBV5-6,.,TRBD1,TGTGCCAGCAGTTTACTAATTACCGGGACAGGGGGCTACGAGCAGTACTTC,CASSLLITGTGGYEQYF
TRBJ1-2,TRBV19,.,.,TGTGCCAGTAGTATGTCCGGAGGAACGCTGGGCTATGGCTACACCTTC,CASSMSGGTLGYGYTF
TRBJ1-6,TRBV6-5,once,.,TGTGCCAGCAGTTACTCGATGGAGCCGGGCTCACCCCTCCACTTT,CASSYSMEPGSPLHF
TRBJ2-3,TRBV5-6,.,.,TGTGCCAGCAGCTTGTGGGGTGGCACAGATACGCAGTATTTT,CASSLWGGTDTQYF
TRBJ1-1,TRBV3-1/TRBV3-2,.,.,TGTGCCAGCAGCCAAGGGTGGATGTCGAACACTGAAGCTTTCTTT,CASSQGWMSNTEAFF
TRBJ1-3,TRBV5-1,.,.,TGCGCCAGCAGAGCAGACCCGTACTCTGGAAACACCATATATTTT,CASRADPYSGNTIYF
TRBJ1-3,TRBV6-5,few,.,TGTGCCAGCAGTAACGGCCATACTGGAAACACCATATATTTT,CASSNGHTGNTIYF
TRBJ1-2,TRBV18,.,TRBD1,TGTGCCAGCTCACCAATCGACAGGGCTATGAACTATGGCTACACCTTC,CASSPIDRAMNYGYTF
TRBJ1-1,TRBV3-1/TRBV3-2,.,.,TGTGCCAGCAGCCAAGCAGGGAGGGCCACTGAAGCTTTCTTT,CASSQAGRATEAFF
TRBJ1-6,TRBV6-5,.,.,TGTGCCACTCGGGGGGTCGAACGGCGATCACCCCTCCACTTT,CATRGVERRSPLHF
TRBJ2-3,TRBV10-1,.,.,TGCGCCAGCAGTGACGAGCGGGCTGCCACAGATACGCAGTATTTT,CASSDERAATDTQYF
TRBJ1-3,TRBV2,.,.,TGTGCCAGGAGAGGGACTAACTCTGGAAACACCATATATTTT,CARRGTNSGNTIYF
TRBJ2-5,TRBV19,.,.,TGTGCCAGTAGCTTTGGGCAGGGTCCGGTGGAGACCCAGTACTTC,CASSFGQGPVETQYF
TRBJ2-4,TRBV27,.,TRBD1,TGTGCCAGCAGGGCCTTCACAGGGGAAATTCAGTACTTC,CASRAFTGEIQYF
TRBJ1-4,TRBV5-4,.,.,TGTGCCAGCAGCTTGGAGGGCAGGGCCACTAATGAAAAACTGTTTTTT,CASSLEGRATNEKLFF
TRBJ2-7,TRBV27,.,TRBD2,TGTGCCAGCAGTCCTAGCGGACCTTACGAGCAGTACTTC,CASSPSGPYEQYF
TRBJ2-3,TRBV4-2,.,TRBD2,TGTGCCAGCAGCCAAGATCAGACTAGCGGGGGGGCCACGTATTTT,CASSQDQTSGGATYF
TRBJ1-5,TRBV4-2,.,.,TGTGCCAGCAGCCAAGAGACCGATCAGCCCCAGCATTTT,CASSQETDQPQHF
TRBJ1-1,TRBV9,.,TRBD1,TGTGCCAGCAGCGTAGGGACAGGGCTATTGAACACTGAAGCTTTCTTT,CASSVGTGLLNTEAFF
TRBJ1-1,TRBV27,.,.,TGTGCCAGCAGTTTAAACGCGGGATCGAACACTGAAGCTTTCTTT,CASSLNAGSNTEAFF
TRBJ1-2,TRBV19,.,.,TGTGCCAGTAGTATAACCGCCGGTGGCTACACCTTC,CASSITAGGYTF
TRBJ1-5,TRBV30,.,.,TGTGCCTGGAGTGTAGACAGAGAGCAGCCCCAGCATTTT,CAWSVDREQPQHF
TRBJ2-3,TRBV18,.,.,TGTGCCAGCTCCCCCCGGGGTGCTAGCGGCACAGATACGCAGTATTTT,CASSPRGASGTDTQYF
TRBJ1-1,TRBV5-4,.,.,TGTGCCAGCAGCTTGGATATCCATAACACTGAAGCTTTCTTT,CASSLDIHNTEAFF
TRBJ1-2,TRBV10-3,many,.,TGTGCCATCAGTGTACAGGCGGCTAACTATGGCTACACCTTC,CAISVQAANYGYTF
TRBJ2-5,TRBV5-8,.,TRBD2,TGTGCCAGCAGCTCCGGGACTAGCGGGGGTATGCTGGAGACCCAGTACTTC,CASSSGTSGGMLETQYF
TRBJ2-7,TRBV4-1,.,TRBD1,TGCGCCAGCAGCCCGAACGCCGGGACAGGGGTCTACGAGCAGTACTTC,CASSPNAGTGVYEQYF
TRBJ1-5,TRBV6-1,.,.,TGTGCCAGCAGTGAGAGTATTCAGCCCCAGCATTTT,CASSESIQPQHF
TRBJ1-4,TRBV5-8,.,.,TGTGCCAGCAGCTTCGGGTCTCTAAATGAAAAACTGTTTTTT,CASSFGSLNEKLFF
TRBJ1-1,TRBV11-2,once,TRBD1,TGTGCCAGCAGCCCGCGGACAGGGGCTAGCAACACTGAAGCTTTCTTT,CASSPRTGASNTEAFF
TRBJ2-1,TRBV28,once,.,TGTGCCAGCAGTTTGGGGGGTTACAATGAGCAGTTCTTC,CASSLGGYNEQFF
TRBJ2-7,TRBV3-1/TRBV3-2,.,.,TGTGCCAGCAGCCCTATCACCCAACAGGTCGAGCAGTACTTC,CASSPITQQVEQYF